Below, 8 T cell receptor beta chains from the same sample are listed, as sequenced in a study of neurological immune-mediated disorders. Regarding time point: longitudinal time-point 1 (baseline). One entry per CDR3 protein, called by TCRdb with MiXCR from the 5' RACE reads. The sample holds tens of thousands of distinct CDR3 sequences, over 8.5% seen once. Sequencing was carried out using PBMCs. The receptor set was obtained from a male donor with HTLV-1-associated myelopathy (HAM/TSP).

This clonotype was seen repeatedly, ten times or more. The chain combines TRBV3-1 with TRBJ2-7; D is tentatively TRBD1 or TRBD2 (6 bases each). The germline V gene encodes CDR1 LGHDT and CDR2 YNNKEL (reference sequence). The CDR3 sequence is 14 residues long. V lost 0 bases and J 12 bases, leaving 18 bases between the germline ends. CDR3 nucleotides: TGTGCCAGCAGCCAAGATCGGGGGCCGTCAGGGTGGTACTTC. Translating gives CASSQDRGPSGWYF.

Ten or more counts support this clonotype. For the CDR3, the DNA is TGTGCCAGCAGTTTAGGGATAGGTGAGCAGTTCTTC. It is translated as CASSLGIGEQFF. The chain employs TRBV12-3 or TRBV12-4 and TRBJ2-1; D gene unclear. The CDR3 is 12 amino acids. V lost 1 base to trimming and J lost 9 bases, with 7 bases between them.

This clonotype showed up many times. This rearrangement joins TRBV12-3 or TRBV12-4 to TRBJ1-4, with D uncertain. V was clipped by 4 bases and J by 10 bases, with 10 bases between them. This CDR3 region has 12 residues. The CDR3 here is CASSYEGGKLFF. The CDR3 DNA follows: TGTGCCAGCAGTTATGAGGGAGGAAAACTGTTTTTT.

This clonotype has a count of ten or more. This chain uses TRBV29-1 with TRBJ1-6, with a weak D call TRBD1 (5 bases). Germline V gives CDR1 SQVTM, CDR2 ANQGSEA. The CDR3 is 13 residues long. Between the trimmed V and J ends, which lost 5 bases and 6 bases, there was a span of 11 bases. For the CDR3, the DNA is TGCAGCGTTCGCCGGGACGTTAATTCACCCCTCCACTTT. This encodes CSVRRDVNSPLHF.

This clonotype came up many times. The chain uses TRBV5-6 and TRBJ1-5, with a weak D call TRBD1 (5 bases). Germline loops: CDR1 SGHDT, CDR2 YYEEEE. With 1 base removed from V and 2 bases from J, the gap between germline ends came to 13 bases. This CDR3 has 16 amino acids. CDR3 loop: CASSLLGALGNQPQHF. Here the CDR3 DNA reads TGTGCCAGCAGCTTGCTCGGGGCGTTGGGCAATCAGCCCCAGCATTTT.

In its sample, this clonotype was seen a few times. This chain joins TRBV12-3 or TRBV12-4 and TRBJ2-1; tentatively, D is TRBD1 (6 bases). V lost 5 bases and J 0 bases, leaving 8 bases between the germline ends. The CDR3 contains 14 residues. CDR3 protein: CASSTDSSYNEQFF. The DNA of the CDR3 is TGTGCCAGCAGTACGGACAGCTCCTACAATGAGCAGTTCTTC.

In nucleotides, the CDR3 is TGCAGCGTTGTGGAGGGAATCCACGTGCAGTACTTC. This encodes CSVVEGIHVQYF. The V gene is TRBV29-1, the J gene TRBJ2-7; possibly TRBD2 for D (6 bases). Trimming took 4 bases from V and 9 from J, leaving 16 bases between them. Germline-derived CDR1 and CDR2 are SQVTM and ANQGSEA. The CDR3 has 12 amino acids.

Many counts were recorded for this clonotype. The J gene is TRBJ2-7, the V gene TRBV5-1, with a tentative D call TRBD1 (5 bases). Deletions cut 4 bases from V and 4 bases from J, with 12 bases between. Germline values: CDR1 SGHRS, CDR2 YFSETQ. The CDR3 covers 13 residues. CDR3 sequence: CASSARVGYEQYF. Here the CDR3 DNA reads TGCGCCAGCAGCGCCAGGGTGGGGTACGAGCAGTACTTC.